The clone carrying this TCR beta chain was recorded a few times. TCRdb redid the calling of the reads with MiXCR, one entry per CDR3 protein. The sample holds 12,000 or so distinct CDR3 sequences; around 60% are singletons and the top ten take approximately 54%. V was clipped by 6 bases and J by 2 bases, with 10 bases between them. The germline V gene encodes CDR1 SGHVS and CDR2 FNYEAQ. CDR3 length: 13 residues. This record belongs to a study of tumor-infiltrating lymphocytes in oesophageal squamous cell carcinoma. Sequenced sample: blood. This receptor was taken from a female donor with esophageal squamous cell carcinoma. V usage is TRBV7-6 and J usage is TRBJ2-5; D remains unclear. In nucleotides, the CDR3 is TGTGCCAGCAGTTCAGTGCGGCAAGAGACCCAGTACTTC. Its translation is CASSSVRQETQYF.